These 15 T cell receptor beta chains were all obtained from the same sample, sequenced in a study of vaccination effects on CD4 cells after COVID-19. These receptors are not linked to any known antigen. The repertoire was sequenced with immunoSEQ multiplex PCR; TCRdb's copy has only in-frame clones and lacks some. The table shows about 24,000 clones, with 65% to 80% occurring only once. Within the ViraFEST assay, antigen-specific CD4+ T cells underwent expansion with viral peptide pools prior to sequencing. The culture ran for about eleven days before CD4+ T cells were isolated. None of the vaccinated had previously contracted SARS-CoV-2, and their nucleocapsid antibodies tested negative. The sample in question was CD4+ T cells from PBMCs cultured with HCoV-NL63 spike peptides, obtained before COVID-19 vaccination. Source of these receptors: a human donor who received a COVID-19 vaccine.

V is TRBV3-1 (or the pseudogene TRBV3-2) and J is TRBJ2-3; the D gene is possibly TRBD2 (6 bases). The CDR3 has 15 residues. V was cut by 5 bases and J by 2 bases, with 14 bases left in between. The V gene's germline CDR1 is LGHDT and CDR2 YNNKEL (reference sequence). Written as DNA, the CDR3 is TGTGCCAGCAGCTATACTACGGGGGACACAGATACGCAGTATTTT. It is translated as CASSYTTGDTDTQYF.

Details on this clone: The same CDR3 arises from other DNA sequences in this sample as well. This chain connects TRBV18 to TRBJ1-1; D gene unclear. Germline values: CDR1 KGHSH, CDR2 LQKENI. V lost 0 bases to trimming and J lost 0 bases, with 2 bases between them. The CDR3 has 13 residues. Here the CDR3 reads CASSPPVNTEAFF. The CDR3 region has the DNA TGTGCCAGCTCACCACCAGTGAACACTGAAGCTTTCTTT.

The CDR3, as DNA: TGTGCCAGCAGCTTGGGACAGGGGGAGACCCAGTACTTC. Residues: CASSLGQGETQYF. This chain links TRBV5-6 with TRBJ2-5, with 8 positions matching TRBD1. V was clipped by 0 bases and J by 5 bases; unmatched bases: 0. The CDR3 sequence is 13 residues long. Germline CDR1 and CDR2: SGHDT and YYEEEE.

This clone showed up just a few times. The rearrangement uses TRBV28 and TRBJ2-1; D gene uncertain. The CDR3 length is 12 residues. Trimming pared 3 bases from V and 8 bases from J, leaving 8 bases between. CDR1 and CDR2 from the germline V gene are MDHEN and SYDVKM. The CDR3 is CASSFGWDEQFF. The CDR3 DNA sequence: TGTGCCAGCAGTTTTGGGTGGGATGAGCAGTTCTTC.

This chain links TRBV2 with TRBJ2-5; 12 bases match TRBD2. Unmatched junction bases numbered 8, after V lost 6 bases and J lost 3 bases. Per the germline V gene, CDR1 is SNHLY and CDR2 is FYNNEI. The CDR3 has 16 residues. The CDR3 reads CASRERLAGVKETQYF. The CDR3 coding sequence is TGTGCCAGCAGGGAAAGACTAGCGGGGGTTAAAGAGACCCAGTACTTC. Variable domain in full (rest from reference TRBV2 and TRBJ2-5): EPEVTQTPSHQVTQMGQEVILRCVPISNHLYFYWYRQILGQKVEFLVSFYNNEISEKSEIFDDQFSVERPDGSNFTLKIRSTKLEDSAMYFCASRERLAGVKETQYFGPGTRLLVL.

Only a few counts were recorded for this clone. The chain carries TRBV3-1 (or the pseudogene TRBV3-2) and TRBJ2-2; 8 bases match TRBD2. J gave up 0 bases and V 4 bases, and 7 bases lay outside the gene matches. CDR1 LGHDT and CDR2 YNNKEL come from the germline V gene (reference sequence). This CDR3 is 17 amino acids long. CDR3 coding DNA: TGTGCCAGCAGCCTCCCGGTAGCGGGGACGAACACCGGGGAGCTGTTTTTT. Its protein is CASSLPVAGTNTGELFF.

The chain has TRBV2 and TRBJ2-4; TRBD2 matches 8 bases. Germline lookup yields CDR1 SNHLY and CDR2 FYNNEI. The CDR3 runs to 19 residues. The J segment lost 1 base and the V segment lost 2 bases, leaving 13 bases of the junction unmatched. CDR3 protein: CASSERVAGTPGAKNIQYF. The CDR3 nucleotides are TGTGCCAGCAGTGAAAGAGTAGCGGGGACGCCCGGGGCCAAAAACATTCAGTACTTC. Full variable domain (missing parts from reference TRBV2 and TRBJ2-4): EPEVTQTPSHQVTQMGQEVILRCVPISNHLYFYWYRQILGQKVEFLVSFYNNEISEKSEIFDDQFSVERPDGSNFTLKIRSTKLEDSAMYFCASSERVAGTPGAKNIQYFGAGTRLSVL.

Only a few counts were recorded for this clone. The chain employs TRBV6-6 and TRBJ2-7; maybe TRBD1 (6 bases). The CDR3 is 12 amino acids. CDR1 and CDR2 from the germline V gene are MNHNY and SVGAGI (reference sequence). V was cut by 5 bases and J by 3 bases, with 8 bases left in between. CDR3: CASSTTGYEQYF. The CDR3 DNA reads as TGTGCCAGCAGTACGACAGGCTACGAGCAGTACTTC.

The chain employs TRBV15 and TRBJ1-1, with a tentative D call TRBD1 (6 bases). The V gene lost 0 bases and the J gene lost 0 bases, with 17 bases spanning the gap. Germline V CDR1 and CDR2: LNHNV, YYDKDF (reference sequence). The CDR3 totals 18 residues. The CDR3 DNA reads as TGTGCCACCAGCAGAGATCGGTCGGCAGGGGCGATGAACACTGAAGCTTTCTTT. Amino acid sequence: CATSRDRSAGAMNTEAFF.

This clone has only a few counts. The chain joins TRBV19 to TRBJ1-3; D possibly corresponds to TRBD1 (6 bases). The CDR3 spans 14 residues. V was pared by 2 bases and J by 3 bases, with 8 bases between. CDR1 LNHDA and CDR2 SQIVND come from the germline V gene (reference sequence). This CDR3 is CASSIRTDGNTIYF. The CDR3 DNA reads TGTGCCAGTAGTATAAGGACAGATGGAAACACCATATATTTT.

This rearrangement joins TRBV5-1 to TRBJ1-1; the D gene is possibly TRBD1 (5 bases). The germline CDR1 and CDR2 sequences are SGHRS and YFSETQ. This CDR3 spans 15 amino acids. V lost 0 bases to trimming and J lost 0 bases, with 9 bases between them. CDR3 amino acids: CASSLGGTLNTEAFF. CDR3 nucleotides: TGCGCCAGCAGCTTGGGGGGGACTTTGAACACTGAAGCTTTCTTT.

The CDR3 region is CAWGGIGETQYF. CDR3 sequence (DNA): TGTGCCTGGGGAGGGATAGGAGAGACCCAGTACTTC. This rearrangement joins TRBV30 to TRBJ2-5; a possible D gene is TRBD2 (6 bases). V lost 5 bases and J lost 4, with 11 bases in between. This CDR3 has 12 residues. CDR1 is GTSNPN and CDR2 is SVGIG in the germline V gene (reference sequence).

This clone was recorded a few times. This chain links TRBV28 with TRBJ2-1, with 8 bases lining up with TRBD1. The germline V gene encodes CDR1 MDHEN and CDR2 SYDVKM. The CDR3 length is 15 residues. V shed 3 bases and J 4 bases; nucleotides not matched to a gene: 5. The CDR3 DNA is TGTGCCAGCAGTTTGCAGGGGGCGAATTACAATGAGCAGTTCTTC. Encoded protein: CASSLQGANYNEQFF.

This chain uses TRBV7-9 with TRBJ1-4; weak D call: TRBD1 (5 bases). Trimming stripped 2 bases from V and 4 bases from J, with 11 bases between. The CDR3 extends over 15 amino acids. CDR1 and CDR2 (germline): SEHNR, FQNEAQ (reference sequence). In nucleotides, the CDR3 is TGTGCCAGCAGCTTACAGGGTCAGAGTAATGAAAAACTGTTTTTT. Its protein is CASSLQGQSNEKLFF.

J is TRBJ2-2 and V is TRBV18, with TRBD1 identical over 8 bases. V gave up 6 bases and J gave up 0 bases; unmatched junction bases: 9. This CDR3 spans 17 amino acids. Germline V gene data show CDR1 as KGHSH and CDR2 as LQKENI. The DNA for the CDR3 is TGTGCCAGCTCGGATGGGACAGGCGCTACGAACACCGGGGAGCTGTTTTTT. As protein: CASSDGTGATNTGELFF.